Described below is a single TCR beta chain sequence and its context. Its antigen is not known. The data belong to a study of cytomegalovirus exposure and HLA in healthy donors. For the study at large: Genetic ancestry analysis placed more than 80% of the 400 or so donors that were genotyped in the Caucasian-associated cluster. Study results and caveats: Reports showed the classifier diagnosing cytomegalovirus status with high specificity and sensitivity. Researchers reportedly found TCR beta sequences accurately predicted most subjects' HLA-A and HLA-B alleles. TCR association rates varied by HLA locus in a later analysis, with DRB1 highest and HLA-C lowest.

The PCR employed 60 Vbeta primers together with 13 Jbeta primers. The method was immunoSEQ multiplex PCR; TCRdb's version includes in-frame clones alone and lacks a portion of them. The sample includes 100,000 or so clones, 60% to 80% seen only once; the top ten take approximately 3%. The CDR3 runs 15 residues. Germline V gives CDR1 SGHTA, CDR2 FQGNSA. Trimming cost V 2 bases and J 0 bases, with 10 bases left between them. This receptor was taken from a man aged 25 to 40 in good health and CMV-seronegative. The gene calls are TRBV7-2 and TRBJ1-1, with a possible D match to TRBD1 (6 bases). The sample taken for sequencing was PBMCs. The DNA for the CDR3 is TGTGCCAGCAGCTTAACAGGGATGGTGAACACTGAAGCTTTCTTT. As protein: CASSLTGMVNTEAFF.